Each of the 5 T cell receptor beta chains below was sequenced from the same sample in a study of CD8+ T cells in alopecia areata. It was cDNA, reverse transcribed from extracted RNA, that served as the sequencing template. Clones were read by immunoSEQ multiplex PCR, and TCRdb kept only the in-frame ones, dropping some. The table shows 200,000 or so clones, with 58% occurring only once. Treatment specified: oral pan-JAK inhibitor, 5-10 mg twice daily. Sample: CD4+ T cells sorted from blood, taken at week 24, from a patient treated with tofacitinib. These receptors all stem from a human donor with alopecia areata.

The gene calls are TRBV7-2 and TRBJ2-5; TRBD2 aligns across 8 bases. V lost 8 bases, J lost 1 base, and 0 bases stayed unmatched. Germline CDR1 and CDR2: SGHTA and FQGNSA. The CDR3 runs 12 residues. In nucleotides, the CDR3 is TGTGCCAGCGCGGGGGGCCAAGAGACCCAGTACTTC. Translating gives CASAGGQETQYF.

The chain recombines TRBV10-3 with TRBJ2-1, with 9 bases matching TRBD1. Germline-derived CDR1 and CDR2 are ENHRY and SYGVKD. V shed 9 bases and J 1 base; nucleotides not matched to a gene: 1. The CDR3 consists of 13 residues. CDR3 residues: CAMGTGSYNEQFF. For the CDR3, the DNA is TGTGCCATGGGGACAGGGTCCTACAATGAGCAGTTCTTC.

The V gene is TRBV19, the J gene TRBJ1-1; D unresolved. CDR1 and CDR2 from the germline V gene are LNHDA and SQIVND (reference sequence). V gave up 7 bases and J gave up 0 bases, with 12 bases separating them. The CDR3 loop spans 14 amino acids. As DNA, the CDR3 is TGTGCCAGTATTAAGGGAGTGTTGAACACTGAAGCTTTCTTT. Translation gives CASIKGVLNTEAFF.

The chain couples TRBV5-5 to TRBJ1-5; 11 positions agree with TRBD1. The V gene's germline CDR1 is SGHKS and CDR2 YYEKEE (reference sequence). V lost 4 bases, J lost 6 bases, and 6 bases stayed unmatched. There are 15 residues in the CDR3. CDR3 residues: CASSPRTGGFQPQHF. For the CDR3, the DNA is TGTGCCAGCAGCCCTCGGACAGGGGGCTTTCAGCCCCAGCATTTT.

The chain links TRBV5-8 to TRBJ2-7; D may be TRBD2 (5 bases). V gave up 5 bases and J gave up 0 bases, with 15 bases separating them. The CDR3 is made up of 15 amino acids. Looked up from germline, CDR1 is SGHTS and CDR2 is YDEGEE. CDR3 sequence (DNA): TGTGCCAGCAGTATTTGGCCGGGAAGCTCCTACGAGCAGTACTTC. Protein: CASSIWPGSSYEQYF.